A selection of T cell receptor beta chains follows, all from one sample in a study of technical replicates of blood from a few donors. Clones were sequenced by immunoSEQ multiplex PCR, and TCRdb holds only the in-frame ones, with some missing. The sample consists of roughly 82,000 clones, approximately 90% of them appearing once. Sequencing was performed on T cells isolated from PBMCs. These receptors all come from a human donor in good health. CDR3s include the opening cysteine and the closing phenylalanine or tryptophan. Fields, in order: J gene, CDR3 length, clone size, D gene, V gene, CDR3 DNA, CDR3 protein. D genes are given only for firm matches. The size entry is marked missing in some rows and otherwise reads once, few, many or a size class.

j_call: TRBJ1-4; cdr3_length: 13; clone_size: -; d_call: -; v_call: TRBV7-8; cdr3_nt: TGTGCCAGCAGCCCGAGGGCTAATGAAAAACTGTTTTTT; cdr3_aa: CASSPRANEKLFF
j_call: TRBJ1-1; cdr3_length: 14; clone_size: -; d_call: -; v_call: TRBV10-3; cdr3_nt: TGTGCCATCAGAAATATCGGAGGGGACACTGAAGCTTTCTTT; cdr3_aa: CAIRNIGGDTEAFF
j_call: TRBJ1-1; cdr3_length: 11; clone_size: -; d_call: -; v_call: TRBV29-1; cdr3_nt: TGCAGCGTTGAGGTAGGGACTTCAGCTTTCTTT; cdr3_aa: CSVEVGTSAFF
j_call: TRBJ1-1; cdr3_length: 15; clone_size: -; d_call: -; v_call: TRBV5-1; cdr3_nt: TGCGCCAGCAGCCCGGCCGGGATTTTAAACACTGAAGCTTTCTTT; cdr3_aa: CASSPAGILNTEAFF
j_call: TRBJ1-4; cdr3_length: 15; clone_size: -; d_call: TRBD1; v_call: TRBV19; cdr3_nt: TGTGCCAGTAGCCCGACAGGGACACCAAACGAAAAACTGTTTTTT; cdr3_aa: CASSPTGTPNEKLFF
j_call: TRBJ1-4; cdr3_length: 14; clone_size: once; d_call: TRBD1; v_call: TRBV18; cdr3_nt: TGTGCCAGCTCCCGGGACAGGGTCGCTGAAAAACTGTTTTTT; cdr3_aa: CASSRDRVAEKLFF
j_call: TRBJ2-1; cdr3_length: 16; clone_size: -; d_call: -; v_call: TRBV14; cdr3_nt: TGTGCCAGCAGCCCGGTTAGCGGCCTATTCTACAATGAGCAGTTCTTC; cdr3_aa: CASSPVSGLFYNEQFF
j_call: TRBJ1-4; cdr3_length: 17; clone_size: -; d_call: -; v_call: TRBV4-1; cdr3_nt: TGCGCCAGCAGCCAAAGAGGTCCCGGACTCGCAAATGAAAAACTGTTTTTT; cdr3_aa: CASSQRGPGLANEKLFF
j_call: TRBJ1-2; cdr3_length: 17; clone_size: once; d_call: -; v_call: TRBV11-2; cdr3_nt: TGTGCCAGCAGCTTACTGAGGGGGGGGCCTACTAACTATGGCTACACCTTC; cdr3_aa: CASSLLRGGPTNYGYTF
j_call: TRBJ2-7; cdr3_length: 14; clone_size: -; d_call: -; v_call: TRBV5-4; cdr3_nt: TGTGCCAGCAGCCCGCAGGGAAGAGGATACGAGCAGTACTTC; cdr3_aa: CASSPQGRGYEQYF
j_call: TRBJ1-2; cdr3_length: 12; clone_size: -; d_call: -; v_call: TRBV30; cdr3_nt: TGTGCCTGGAGGCTCACAGGGTATGGCTACACCTTC; cdr3_aa: CAWRLTGYGYTF
j_call: TRBJ1-4; cdr3_length: 16; clone_size: -; d_call: TRBD1; v_call: TRBV7-9; cdr3_nt: TGTGCCAGCAGCTCCCTGGACAGGGAGTTTAATGAAAAACTGTTTTTT; cdr3_aa: CASSSLDREFNEKLFF
j_call: TRBJ1-1; cdr3_length: 14; clone_size: once; d_call: -; v_call: TRBV5-1; cdr3_nt: TGCGCCAGCCATGAGGGGGTGGGGAACACTGAAGCTTTCTTT; cdr3_aa: CASHEGVGNTEAFF
j_call: TRBJ2-7; cdr3_length: 14; clone_size: -; d_call: -; v_call: TRBV5-1; cdr3_nt: TGCGCCAGCAGCCTAGAAGAGGGTTGGTACGAGCAGTACTTC; cdr3_aa: CASSLEEGWYEQYF
j_call: TRBJ1-2; cdr3_length: 13; clone_size: -; d_call: -; v_call: TRBV11-2; cdr3_nt: TGTGCCAGCAGCTCCCCAGAGTCGGGTGGCTACACCTTC; cdr3_aa: CASSSPESGGYTF
j_call: TRBJ1-1; cdr3_length: 11; clone_size: -; d_call: TRBD1; v_call: TRBV29-1; cdr3_nt: TGCACCGTGGGACAGCGAACTGAAGCTTTCTTT; cdr3_aa: CTVGQRTEAFF
j_call: TRBJ2-3; cdr3_length: 16; clone_size: once; d_call: TRBD2; v_call: TRBV29-1; cdr3_nt: TGCAGCGTTGAACTAGCGGGAGGGCCTGGGACAGATACGCAGTATTTT; cdr3_aa: CSVELAGGPGTDTQYF
j_call: TRBJ1-2; cdr3_length: 12; clone_size: few; d_call: -; v_call: TRBV28; cdr3_nt: TGTGCCAGCAGTCAGGGATACTATGGCTACACCTTC; cdr3_aa: CASSQGYYGYTF
j_call: TRBJ2-7; cdr3_length: 14; clone_size: -; d_call: TRBD1; v_call: TRBV30; cdr3_nt: TGTGCCTGGAGCATTCCAGGGGGCGCCTACGAGCAGTACTTC; cdr3_aa: CAWSIPGGAYEQYF
j_call: TRBJ2-2; cdr3_length: 14; clone_size: -; d_call: TRBD2; v_call: TRBV5-1; cdr3_nt: TGCGCCAGCTACATAGCGGGAGGCACCGGGGAGCTGTTTTTT; cdr3_aa: CASYIAGGTGELFF
j_call: TRBJ1-2; cdr3_length: 13; clone_size: few; d_call: -; v_call: TRBV7-9; cdr3_nt: TGTGCCAGCAGCTCAGGGATTGGCTATGGCTACACCTTC; cdr3_aa: CASSSGIGYGYTF
j_call: TRBJ1-5; cdr3_length: 13; clone_size: -; d_call: -; v_call: TRBV29-1; cdr3_nt: TGCAGCGTCCAATTCCAGGGCAATCAGCCCCAGCATTTT; cdr3_aa: CSVQFQGNQPQHF
j_call: TRBJ2-7; cdr3_length: 15; clone_size: -; d_call: TRBD2; v_call: TRBV6-6; cdr3_nt: TGTGCCAGCAGTTACTCAAGCGGGAGGGCCAACGAGCAGTACTTC; cdr3_aa: CASSYSSGRANEQYF
j_call: TRBJ1-3; cdr3_length: 19; clone_size: -; d_call: -; v_call: TRBV19; cdr3_nt: TGTGCCAGTAGTATGTATCTCGCTGGGACAACGACCTCTGGAAACACCATATATTTT; cdr3_aa: CASSMYLAGTTTSGNTIYF
j_call: TRBJ1-5; cdr3_length: 16; clone_size: -; d_call: -; v_call: TRBV11-2; cdr3_nt: TGTGCCAGCAGCTTAGAAGGGGCGCAGGGCAATCAGCCCCAGCATTTT; cdr3_aa: CASSLEGAQGNQPQHF
j_call: TRBJ2-7; cdr3_length: 17; clone_size: -; d_call: TRBD1; v_call: TRBV11-3; cdr3_nt: TGTGCCAGCAGCTCGACGGGACAGGTCCTTGAATCCTACGAGCAGTACTTC; cdr3_aa: CASSSTGQVLESYEQYF
j_call: TRBJ1-2; cdr3_length: 14; clone_size: -; d_call: -; v_call: TRBV7-9; cdr3_nt: TGTGCCAGCAGCTCGACTCGAGAGGCCTATGGCTACACCTTC; cdr3_aa: CASSSTREAYGYTF
j_call: TRBJ2-2; cdr3_length: 20; clone_size: -; d_call: -; v_call: TRBV5-1; cdr3_nt: -; cdr3_aa: CASSSTIFAPAAGRAGELFF
j_call: TRBJ1-2; cdr3_length: 15; clone_size: -; d_call: TRBD1; v_call: TRBV5-1; cdr3_nt: TGCGCCAGCAGCTTACAGGGGGCGTCTACCTATGGCTACACCTTC; cdr3_aa: CASSLQGASTYGYTF
j_call: TRBJ1-5; cdr3_length: 14; clone_size: -; d_call: -; v_call: TRBV19; cdr3_nt: TGTGCCAGTAGTATGAGCGGGGGGGGCCAGCCCCAGCATTTT; cdr3_aa: CASSMSGGGQPQHF
j_call: TRBJ1-2; cdr3_length: 17; clone_size: -; d_call: -; v_call: TRBV19; cdr3_nt: TGTGCCAGTAGTATAACATACAGTCGATCCTTGAACTATGGCTACACCTTC; cdr3_aa: CASSITYSRSLNYGYTF
j_call: TRBJ2-3; cdr3_length: 16; clone_size: -; d_call: TRBD1; v_call: TRBV28; cdr3_nt: TGTGCCAGCAGTTTACCCCCAGGGGGTCCGGCAGATACGCAGTATTTT; cdr3_aa: CASSLPPGGPADTQYF
j_call: TRBJ1-6; cdr3_length: 12; clone_size: -; d_call: TRBD1; v_call: TRBV7-6; cdr3_nt: TGTGCCAGCAGCTTAAGGGACAGGGTCCTCCACTTT; cdr3_aa: CASSLRDRVLHF
j_call: TRBJ1-1; cdr3_length: 12; clone_size: -; d_call: -; v_call: TRBV19; cdr3_nt: TGTGCCAGTAGTATCAGGGCCACTGAAGCTTTCTTT; cdr3_aa: CASSIRATEAFF
j_call: TRBJ2-1; cdr3_length: 11; clone_size: -; d_call: -; v_call: TRBV29-1; cdr3_nt: TGCAGCGTATTCAAGGGGAATGAGCAGTTCTTC; cdr3_aa: CSVFKGNEQFF
j_call: TRBJ2-3; cdr3_length: 15; clone_size: -; d_call: TRBD2; v_call: TRBV5-6; cdr3_nt: TGTGCCAGCAGCTATTCTAGCGGGGACACAGATACGCAGTATTTT; cdr3_aa: CASSYSSGDTDTQYF
j_call: TRBJ2-5; cdr3_length: 14; clone_size: few; d_call: -; v_call: TRBV9; cdr3_nt: TGTGCCAGCAGCCCATCTGGGGGGGCAGAGACCCAGTACTTC; cdr3_aa: CASSPSGGAETQYF
j_call: TRBJ1-5; cdr3_length: 15; clone_size: -; d_call: -; v_call: TRBV27; cdr3_nt: TGTGCCACCCAGAGAGACACATCCCACAATCAGCCCCAGCATTTT; cdr3_aa: CATQRDTSHNQPQHF
j_call: TRBJ2-2; cdr3_length: 16; clone_size: -; d_call: TRBD1; v_call: TRBV11-3; cdr3_nt: TGTGCCAGCAGCGCTACAGGGGGCGGGAACACCGGGGAGCTGTTTTTT; cdr3_aa: CASSATGGGNTGELFF
j_call: TRBJ2-7; cdr3_length: 13; clone_size: -; d_call: -; v_call: TRBV18; cdr3_nt: TGTGCCAGCTCACCACCCAAAGAGTACGAGCAGTACTTC; cdr3_aa: CASSPPKEYEQYF
j_call: TRBJ2-7; cdr3_length: 14; clone_size: -; d_call: -; v_call: TRBV7-9; cdr3_nt: TGTGCCAGCAGCTTTTTGGCCGCGGGCTACGAGCAGTACTTC; cdr3_aa: CASSFLAAGYEQYF
j_call: TRBJ2-5; cdr3_length: 13; clone_size: -; d_call: -; v_call: TRBV19; cdr3_nt: TGTGCCAGTAGTTTTAGGGGCCGAGAGACCCAGTACTTC; cdr3_aa: CASSFRGRETQYF
j_call: TRBJ2-7; cdr3_length: 14; clone_size: -; d_call: TRBD2; v_call: TRBV4-1; cdr3_nt: TGCGCCAGCAGCCAAGATAGTACTAGCGGGAGGTGCTGGTTC; cdr3_aa: CASSQDSTSGRCWF
j_call: TRBJ1-2; cdr3_length: 15; clone_size: -; d_call: -; v_call: TRBV6-1; cdr3_nt: TGTGCCAGCAGTGAAGCGCCAGGGCAGTCCTATGGCTACACCTTC; cdr3_aa: CASSEAPGQSYGYTF
j_call: TRBJ2-2; cdr3_length: 13; clone_size: -; d_call: -; v_call: TRBV6-4; cdr3_nt: TGTGCCAGCAGTGACAGAGACACCGGGGAGCTGTTTTTT; cdr3_aa: CASSDRDTGELFF
j_call: TRBJ2-1; cdr3_length: 14; clone_size: -; d_call: -; v_call: TRBV10-3; cdr3_nt: TGTGCCATCAATAAGGATACAGGGTACAATGAGCAGTTCTTC; cdr3_aa: CAINKDTGYNEQFF
j_call: TRBJ1-5; cdr3_length: 16; clone_size: -; d_call: TRBD1; v_call: TRBV19; cdr3_nt: TGTGCCAGTAGTATACGGACAGGGAGCAGCAATCAGCCCCAGCATTTT; cdr3_aa: CASSIRTGSSNQPQHF
j_call: TRBJ1-1; cdr3_length: 15; clone_size: once; d_call: TRBD1; v_call: TRBV6-6; cdr3_nt: TGTGCCAGCAGTGACCAAACAGGGGGCCAGACTGAAGCTTTCTTT; cdr3_aa: CASSDQTGGQTEAFF
j_call: TRBJ1-5; cdr3_length: 17; clone_size: -; d_call: -; v_call: TRBV2; cdr3_nt: TGTGCCAGCAGCGAAAGGGTCAGGGTGGGGAGCAATCAGCCCCAGCATTTT; cdr3_aa: CASSERVRVGSNQPQHF
j_call: TRBJ2-1; cdr3_length: 15; clone_size: once; d_call: TRBD1; v_call: TRBV7-9; cdr3_nt: TGTGCCAGCAGCCCCGGGACAGGGGGCTTGAATGAGCAGTTCTTC; cdr3_aa: CASSPGTGGLNEQFF
j_call: TRBJ1-5; cdr3_length: 16; clone_size: -; d_call: -; v_call: TRBV6-5; cdr3_nt: TGTGCCAGCAGTTTGACAGCGTCTTATAGCAATCAGCCCCAGCATTTT; cdr3_aa: CASSLTASYSNQPQHF
j_call: TRBJ2-7; cdr3_length: 17; clone_size: -; d_call: TRBD2; v_call: TRBV6-1; cdr3_nt: TGTGCCAGCAGTGAACTCCCCGCGACTAGCGGGCCGTACGAGCAGTACTTC; cdr3_aa: CASSELPATSGPYEQYF